A selection of T cell receptor beta chains follows, all from one sample in a study of T cell changes during pregnancy in multiple sclerosis. Sequencing was performed with immunoSEQ multiplex PCR; in TCRdb, only in-frame clones are kept and a portion is missing. The repertoire holds about 68,000 clones, with 90% as singletons. The sample in question was peripheral blood, obtained in the third trimester of pregnancy. The receptor set was obtained from a female donor with multiple sclerosis, enrolled in a pregnancy study. CDR3s include the opening cysteine and the closing phenylalanine or tryptophan. A D gene is named only where the DNA matches it firmly. For some rows the clone size is stated as once, few or many, or as a class when expanded; others skip it.

D: NA; V: TRBV5-1; J: TRBJ2-4; length: 13; size: NA; DNA: TGCGCCAGCTCCCGAGCGGTCATGGACATTCAGTACTTC; CDR3: CASSRAVMDIQYF
D: TRBD1; V: TRBV5-4; J: TRBJ2-2; length: 18; size: NA; DNA: TGTGCCAGCAGCTTAAACCGGGACAGGGCAGTCTACACCGGGGAGCTGTTTTTT; CDR3: CASSLNRDRAVYTGELFF
D: TRBD1; V: TRBV4-1; J: TRBJ2-7; length: 14; size: NA; DNA: TGCGCCAGCAGCCCCGGGACAGGGCACTACGAGCAGTACTTC; CDR3: CASSPGTGHYEQYF
D: TRBD1; V: TRBV27; J: TRBJ2-6; length: 14; size: NA; DNA: TGTGCCAGCAGCAGGGGGCGTGGGGCCAACGTCCTGACTTTC; CDR3: CASSRGRGANVLTF
D: NA; V: TRBV10-3; J: TRBJ2-1; length: 16; size: NA; DNA: TGTGCCATCAGTGGAATCAGGGCCCCCGCGGACAATGAGCAGTTCTTC; CDR3: CAISGIRAPADNEQFF
D: NA; V: TRBV28; J: TRBJ1-2; length: 11; size: NA; DNA: TGTGCCAGCAGTGGAGATTATGGCTACACCTTC; CDR3: CASSGDYGYTF
D: NA; V: TRBV6-4; J: TRBJ1-2; length: 15; size: NA; DNA: TGTGCCAGCAGTGACTCTACAGGGCTAGACTATGGCTACACCTTC; CDR3: CASSDSTGLDYGYTF
D: TRBD1; V: TRBV11-3; J: TRBJ2-7; length: 15; size: NA; DNA: TGTGCCAGCAGCCCCCGGGGACAGGGTGGCGACGAGCAGTACTTC; CDR3: CASSPRGQGGDEQYF
D: TRBD1; V: TRBV19; J: TRBJ2-2; length: 15; size: once; DNA: TGTGCCAGTAGTATAACAGGGGCGAACACCGGGGAGCTGTTTTTT; CDR3: CASSITGANTGELFF
D: NA; V: TRBV27; J: TRBJ2-3; length: 14; size: NA; DNA: TGTGCCAGCAGTTCGCCGTTGCGCTCAGATACGCAGTATTTT; CDR3: CASSSPLRSDTQYF
D: NA; V: TRBV6-1; J: TRBJ1-5; length: 15; size: NA; DNA: TGTGCCACAAGGGAGCGCTGGACTAACAATCAGCCCCAGCATTTT; CDR3: CATRERWTNNQPQHF